A single sample gave rise to the 14 T cell receptor beta chains below, sequenced in a study of blood T cell repertoires in COVID-19. The data were produced by immunoSEQ multiplex PCR, yet TCRdb's version contains in-frame clones alone and is incomplete. The sample consists of about 310,000 clones, 85% of them appearing once. Sequencing input: PBMCs or T cells enriched from blood (not recorded which). These receptors came from a woman younger than 45 who had been exposed to COVID-19.

The rearrangement joins TRBV4-3 to TRBJ1-5, with a weak D call TRBD1 (5 bases). The CDR3 extends over 14 amino acids. Trimming took off 4 bases at V and 1 base at J, with 8 bases between the two ends. Looked up from germline, CDR1 is LGHNA and CDR2 is YSLEER. The CDR3 bases are TGCGCCAGCAGCCCGACAGTAAGCAATCAGCCCCAGCATTTT. Its protein is CASSPTVSNQPQHF.

The rearrangement uses TRBV5-4 and TRBJ2-5, with TRBD1 identical over 7 bases. The CDR3 extends over 15 amino acids. The germline gives CDR1 SGHNT, CDR2 YYREEE (reference sequence). The J segment lost 1 base and the V segment lost 4 bases, leaving 7 bases of the junction unmatched. The CDR3 DNA follows: TGTGCCAGCAGCCCAAAACGACAGGGCCAAGAGACCCAGTACTTC. It specifies CASSPKRQGQETQYF.

The chain links TRBV7-2 to TRBJ1-5, with a possible D match to TRBD1 (6 bases). Germline lookup yields CDR1 SGHTA and CDR2 FQGNSA. This CDR3 comprises 17 residues. V was clipped by 5 bases and J by 7 bases, with 24 bases between them. The CDR3 DNA sequence: TGTGCCAGCAGCCCATATGGGGGGGGGCTGTCCGGCCAGCCCCAGCATTTT. It is translated as CASSPYGGGLSGQPQHF.

The chain combines TRBV4-1 with TRBJ1-6; D is ambiguous. V dropped 2 bases and J dropped 13 bases, with 21 bases sitting between them. This CDR3 comprises 16 residues. Germline CDR1 is MGHRA and CDR2 is YSYEKL. The CDR3 spells CASSQNPLYNSPPLHF. The CDR3 region has the DNA TGCGCCAGCAGCCAAAATCCACTCTATAATTCACCGCCCCTCCACTTT.

The genes are TRBV5-6 and TRBJ1-2; TRBD1 might be the D (6 bases). The CDR3 contains 11 residues. Deletions cut 8 bases from V and 2 bases from J, with 7 bases between. The germline gives CDR1 SGHDT, CDR2 YYEEEE. CDR3 coding DNA: TGTGCCAGTGGACAGAACTATGGCTACACCTTC. Translated, it gives CASGQNYGYTF.

CDR3 coding DNA: TGTGCCAGCAGTCAACAGACAGGGGAAGGTTCACCCCTCCACTTT. Protein sequence: CASSQQTGEGSPLHF. This chain joins TRBV6-5 and TRBJ1-6, with TRBD1 matching 8 bases. With 5 bases clipped from V and 9 bases from J, the junction kept 9 bases outside the gene matches. This CDR3 contains 15 residues. Germline CDR1 is MNHEY and CDR2 is SVGAGI.

The rearrangement joins TRBV10-3 to TRBJ1-1, with D possibly matching TRBD1 (6 bases). The V gene lost 2 bases and the J gene lost 7 bases, with 17 bases spanning the gap. This CDR3 contains 15 residues. Germline V gene lookup returns CDR1 ENHRY and CDR2 SYGVKD. The CDR3 coding sequence is TGTGCCATCAGTGAGCCGCCTCCAGGGGTAGTTGAAGCTTTCTTT. Translating it yields CAISEPPPGVVEAFF.

The CDR3 DNA sequence: TGTGCCATCAAAGGACGCCAGGGCTATTACGAGCAGTACTTC. Translation: CAIKGRQGYYEQYF. The V gene is TRBV10-3, the J gene TRBJ2-7, with a tentative D call TRBD1 (5 bases). V lost 7 bases and J lost 4, with 17 bases in between. This CDR3 region has 14 residues. Germline CDR1 and CDR2: ENHRY and SYGVKD.

This chain links TRBV11-3 with TRBJ2-5; a possible D gene is TRBD2 (5 bases). Trimming left V 3 bases short and J 2 bases short, with 10 bases between. This CDR3 has 14 residues. CDR1 and CDR2 (germline): SGHNT, YENEEA. The CDR3 spells CASSFPGLQETQYF. The DNA for the CDR3 is TGTGCCAGCAGCTTCCCGGGATTGCAAGAGACCCAGTACTTC.

The genes are TRBV4-2 and TRBJ2-1; perhaps TRBD2 as D (7 bases). Germline values: CDR1 LGHNA, CDR2 YNFKEQ. Trimming removed 6 bases at V and 9 bases at J, with 27 bases between. There are 17 residues in the CDR3. CDR3: CASRRNPRGGGRGEQFF. In DNA form, the CDR3 reads TGTGCCAGCAGGCGTAATCCTAGGGGGGGCGGAAGGGGTGAGCAGTTCTTC.

CDR3 bases: TGTGCCAGCAGTCCGCCCGGACAATTCTACGAGCAGTACTTC. Encoded protein: CASSPPGQFYEQYF. This chain links TRBV6-2 or TRBV6-3 with TRBJ2-7, with D possibly TRBD1 on 5 matching bases. This CDR3 contains 14 residues. V lost 5 bases and J 3 bases, leaving 14 bases between the germline ends. CDR1 is MNHEY and CDR2 is SVGEGT in the germline V gene.

In this sample, this clone turned up once. The V gene is TRBV3-1 (or the pseudogene TRBV3-2), the J gene TRBJ1-2; 7 bases match TRBD1. CDR3 length: 17 amino acids. V lost 1 base and J lost 4; bases outside the gene matches: 12. Germline values: CDR1 LGHDT, CDR2 YNNKEL (reference sequence). DNA for the CDR3: TGTGCCAGCAGCCAAGCCACTCCACTAGGGACAGCCTATGGCTACACCTTC. It translates to CASSQATPLGTAYGYTF.

With respect to this clone: The sample carries other DNA sequences with the same CDR3. This chain links TRBV27 with TRBJ2-7; 10 positions match TRBD2. The germline V gene has CDR1 MNHEY and CDR2 SMNVEV (reference sequence). J gave up 1 base and V 3 bases, and 3 bases lay outside the gene matches. This CDR3 is 15 amino acids long. The CDR3 bases are TGTGCCAGCAGTTTTTCTAGCGGGAGTTCCTACGAGCAGTACTTC. Protein sequence: CASSFSSGSSYEQYF.

This sequence joins TRBV7-9 and TRBJ2-1; the match to TRBD2 covers 10 bases. This CDR3 region has 14 residues. V lost 8 bases to trimming and J lost 7 bases; unmatched junction nucleotides: 8. Per the germline V gene, CDR1 is SEHNR and CDR2 is FQNEAQ (reference sequence). CDR3 in DNA: TGTGCCAGCGGCGTACTAGCGGGGCTAAATGAGCAGTTCTTC. Amino acids: CASGVLAGLNEQFF.